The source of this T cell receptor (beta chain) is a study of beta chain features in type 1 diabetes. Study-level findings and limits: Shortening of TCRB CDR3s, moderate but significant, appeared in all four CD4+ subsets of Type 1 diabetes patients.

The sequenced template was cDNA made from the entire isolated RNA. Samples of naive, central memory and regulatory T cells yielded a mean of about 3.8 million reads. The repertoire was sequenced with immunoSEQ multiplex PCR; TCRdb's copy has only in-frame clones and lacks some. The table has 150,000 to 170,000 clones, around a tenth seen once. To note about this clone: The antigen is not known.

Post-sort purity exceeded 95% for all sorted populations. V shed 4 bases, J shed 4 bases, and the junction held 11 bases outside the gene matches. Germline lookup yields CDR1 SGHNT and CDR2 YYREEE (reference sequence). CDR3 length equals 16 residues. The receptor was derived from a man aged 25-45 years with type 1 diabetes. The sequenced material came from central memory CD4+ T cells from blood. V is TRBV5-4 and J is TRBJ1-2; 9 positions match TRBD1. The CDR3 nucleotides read TGTGCCAGCAGCCGTCCCGGGACAGGGTCTGGCTATGGCTACACCTTC. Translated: CASSRPGTGSGYGYTF. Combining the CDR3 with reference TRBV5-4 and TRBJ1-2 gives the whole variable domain ETGVTQSPTHLIKTRGQQVTLRCSSQSGHNTVSWYQQALGQGPQFIFQYYREEENGRGNFPPRFSGLQFPNYSSELNVNALELDDSALYLCASSRPGTGSGYGYTFGSGTRLTVV.